A selection of T cell receptor beta chains follows, all from one sample in a study of blood T cell repertoires in COVID-19. The data were produced by immunoSEQ multiplex PCR, yet TCRdb's version contains in-frame clones alone and is incomplete. The sample holds 200,000 to 250,000 clones, about 89% seen once. The material sequenced was peripheral blood. The receptors stem from a man aged 55-75 years who had recovered from COVID-19. CDR3s include the opening cysteine and the closing phenylalanine or tryptophan. D genes are given only for firm matches. Size is stated for part of the rows, as once, few or many counts, or as a class when the clone is expanded.

>TRBD1|TRBV23-1|TRBJ1-2|.
TGCGCCAGCAGTCACCAAATTCGACAGGGGAACTATGGCTACACCTTC
CASSHQIRQGNYGYTF
>.|TRBV6-5|TRBJ2-7|.
TGTGCCAGCAGTTACTCGGGCGGGGGCATCTGGGAGCAGTACTTC
CASSYSGGGIWEQYF
>.|TRBV15|TRBJ1-2|.
TGTGCCACCAGCAGAGATAGAGGGCGCAGAGACTATGGCTACACCTTC
CATSRDRGRRDYGYTF
>.|TRBV19|TRBJ1-5|.
TGTGCCAGTAGTATACTAACAGGTCACTATCAGCCCCAGCATTTT
CASSILTGHYQPQHF
>TRBD2|TRBV4-3|TRBJ2-3|.
TGCGCCAGCAGCCCCAGACTAGCCCTTGGGGGTGATACGCAGTATTTT
CASSPRLALGGDTQYF
>TRBD1|TRBV18|TRBJ2-3|.
TGTGCCAGCTCACCACGAGGACAGGGTACCGATACGCAGTATTTT
CASSPRGQGTDTQYF
>.|TRBV2|TRBJ1-1|few
TGTGCCAGCAGTGAGGGAGGCAGTGAGACTACAGCTTTCTTT
CASSEGGSETTAFF
>TRBD2|TRBV4-1|TRBJ2-7|once
TGCGCCAGCAGCCCCCGGACTAGCGCCTACGAGCAGTACTTC
CASSPRTSAYEQYF
>.|TRBV5-1|TRBJ2-2|.
TGCGCCAGCAGCTTGGTAGCCCTGAACACCGGGGAGCTGTTTTTT
CASSLVALNTGELFF
>TRBD1|TRBV18|TRBJ2-2|.
TGTGCCAGCTCACCGCCATTCCAGGGGGCCACCGGGGAGCTGTTTTTT
CASSPPFQGATGELFF
>TRBD1|TRBV14|TRBJ1-2|.
TGTGCCAGCAGCCAAGCGAGACAGGGGTTTTATGGCTACACCTTC
CASSQARQGFYGYTF
>TRBD2|TRBV4-1|TRBJ2-7|once
TGCGCCAGCAGCCAAGATAACCTAGCGGAGGCCTCCTACGAGCAGTACTTC
CASSQDNLAEASYEQYF
>TRBD2|TRBV5-1|TRBJ2-7|.
TGCGCCAGCAGCGGACTAGCGGGAATTAGCTCCTACGAGCAGTACTTC
CASSGLAGISSYEQYF
>.|TRBV4-1|TRBJ1-2|.
TGCGCCAGCACCCGGGACTCGAGCTATGGCTACACCTTC
CASTRDSSYGYTF
>TRBD2|TRBV5-1|TRBJ2-1|many
TGCGCCAGCAGCTTGTGGGAGGGCCGCTACAATGAGCAGTTCTTC
CASSLWEGRYNEQFF
>.|TRBV6-5|TRBJ1-4|.
TGTGCCAGCAGTTACGGAGACAGAAGGAATGAAAAACTGTTTTTT
CASSYGDRRNEKLFF
>TRBD2|TRBV3-1/TRBV3-2|TRBJ2-5|.
TGTGCCAGCAGCCAATTAGCGGGGGGTCCGGGGACCCAGTACTTC
CASSQLAGGPGTQYF
>TRBD1|TRBV10-3|TRBJ1-4|.
TGTGCCACCGGGACAGGGAGGGAAGAAAAACTGTTTTTT
CATGTGREEKLFF
>.|TRBV6-2/TRBV6-3|TRBJ2-1|.
TGTGCCAGCAGTTACGTAAAGCGGGCCTCCTACAATGAGCAGTTCTTC
CASSYVKRASYNEQFF
>.|TRBV11-2|TRBJ2-7|.
TGTGCCAGCAGCTTACCTATACTGTCCTACGAGCAGTACTTC
CASSLPILSYEQYF
>TRBD1|TRBV6-6|TRBJ1-6|.
TGTGCCAGCAACTACGGACAGGATAATTCACCCCTCCACTTT
CASNYGQDNSPLHF
>.|TRBV11-1|TRBJ2-1|.
TGTGCCAGCAGCACCGTCCCCTCGCAGGAGCAGTTCTTC
CASSTVPSQEQFF
>.|TRBV7-3|TRBJ1-6|few
TGTGCCAGCAGCCCCGGATCGGGAGATAATTCACCCCTCCACTTT
CASSPGSGDNSPLHF
>.|TRBV5-5|TRBJ2-3|.
TGTGCCAGCAGAAACCGGGACACGAACACAGATACGCAGTATTTT
CASRNRDTNTDTQYF
>TRBD1|TRBV24-1|TRBJ2-1|.
TGTGCCACCAGTGATTCCCAAGGACAGGGTACATTCAATGAGCAGTTCTTC
CATSDSQGQGTFNEQFF
>.|TRBV28|TRBJ1-2|once
TGTGCCAGCAGTTCCCGCGGCAGGGGCCTGCCGGATGGCTACACCTTC
CASSSRGRGLPDGYTF
>.|TRBV7-9|TRBJ1-6|.
TGTGCCAGCAGCTTAGAGGGTCCGGGGAATTCACCCCTCCACTTT
CASSLEGPGNSPLHF
>.|TRBV19|TRBJ1-4|.
TGTGCCAGTAGTATCGCGGGACGGTCTAATGAAAAACTGTTTTTT
CASSIAGRSNEKLFF
>.|TRBV5-6|TRBJ2-3|.
TGTGCCAGCAGCTTGACCCAGGATGACACAGATACGCAGTATTTT
CASSLTQDDTDTQYF
>TRBD2|TRBV18|TRBJ2-2|.
TGTGCCAGCTCACCGGGACTAGCGGACCTCACCGGGGAGCTGTTTTTT
CASSPGLADLTGELFF
>TRBD2|TRBV14|TRBJ2-2|.
TGTGCCAGCAGCCACGAAGTGAGGACTAGCGGGGTAACCGGGGAGCTGTTTTTT
CASSHEVRTSGVTGELFF
>.|TRBV5-1|TRBJ2-2|.
TGCGCCAGCAGCTGGAATAGCAAACTGAACACCGGGGAGCTGTTTTTT
CASSWNSKLNTGELFF
>TRBD2|TRBV19|TRBJ2-7|.
TGTGCCAGTACCCCACGGGGAGCGGGGAGCTCCTACGAGCAGTACTTC
CASTPRGAGSSYEQYF
>.|TRBV3-1/TRBV3-2|TRBJ1-4|.
TGTGCCAGCAGATTGAGGGAGGAAGGCGAAAAACTGTTTTTT
CASRLREEGEKLFF
>TRBD1|TRBV19|TRBJ2-3|.
TGTGCCAGTAGTACAGGGGGCCAGCAGTATTTT
CASSTGGQQYF
>.|TRBV5-1|TRBJ1-3|once
TGCGCCAGCAGAGCCCTCAGGGGCTCTGGAAACACCATATATTTT
CASRALRGSGNTIYF
>.|TRBV4-2|TRBJ1-2|few
TGTGCCAGCAGCCAAGTTGGGGACTCGGGGCGCTATGGCTACACCTTC
CASSQVGDSGRYGYTF
>.|TRBV5-1|TRBJ2-1|.
TGCGCCAGCAGCTCCAGGACTTCCGGCAATGAGCAGTTCTTC
CASSSRTSGNEQFF
>.|TRBV12-1|TRBJ2-3|.
TGTGCCAGCAGCTTTGTCCCGGGACAGGGGGTTACAGATACGCAGTATTTT
CASSFVPGQGVTDTQYF